This TCR beta chain stems from a study of regulatory T cells in long-lasting Graves disease. Looked up from germline, CDR1 is SGDLS and CDR2 is YYNGEE. Trimming cost V 3 bases and J 4 bases, with 13 bases left between them. CDR3 size: 14 residues. With respect to this clonotype: As yet, its antigen is unknown.

Study-wide points: Analyses excluded thyroid tissue, covering peripheral blood alone.

Stated time point: newly diagnosed GD, antithyroid drugs for less than 3 months. From PBMCs, RNA was extracted and then used to make the TCR library. According to the study, TCR beta libraries were built with iRepertoire HTBI primers and CDR3-region Arm-PCR. Via MiXCR, TCRdb re-called the multiplex PCR reads, giving one row per CDR3 protein. The top ten clones hold more than 10% of a sample with about 500,000 distinct CDR3 sequences, 16% of them seen once. These sequences were also reported in another study, on T cells in Graves' hyperthyroidism and ophthalmopathy. That paper states: Patients showing uncontrolled infection, other autoimmune disease, pregnancy or lactation were ineligible. Within blood appeared most thyroid clonotypes that had expanded above 0.001.

V gene TRBV9 combines with J gene TRBJ1-1, with a weak D call TRBD1 (5 bases). The sequencing used peripheral blood mononuclear cells (PBMCs), collected at new diagnosis, from a patient treated with antithyroid drugs. This sequence was found in a man between 40 and 49 years old with Graves disease. The CDR3 here is CASSARVGGTEAFF. DNA of the CDR3: TGTGCCAGCAGCGCCAGGGTTGGGGGCACTGAAGCTTTCTTT.